Listed below are T cell receptor beta chains from one sample, sequenced in a study of identical twins. TCRdb used MiXCR to reprocess the 5' RACE reads, holding one entry per CDR3 protein. Of 520,000 or so distinct CDR3 sequences listed, roughly a fifth are singletons. In addition, the sample was reused for a study of T cells expressing NK-cell markers.

The sequenced sample consisted of CD4+ T cells sorted from blood. These receptors were collected from a young woman in good health. The CDR3 runs from the conserved cysteine through the conserved F or W. Clone sizes are given selectively: once, few, many, or a class where the clone is expanded.

. TRBJ1-4 TRBV5-1 CASSARRDEKLFF
many TRBJ1-6 TRBV10-3 CAINVQTDSPLHF
few TRBJ1-2 TRBV30 CAWSWGYYGYTF
. TRBJ2-7 TRBV6-1 CASSDSGSSREQYF
few TRBJ2-3 TRBV11-2 CASSFRPPFVDTQYF
. TRBJ2-2 TRBV5-1 CASSYGTGINTGELFF
few TRBJ2-1 TRBV5-1 CASSLTSFSSYNEQFF
. TRBJ2-1 TRBV12-3/TRBV12-4 CASQPSYNEQFF
. TRBJ2-7 TRBV6-2/TRBV6-3 CASSPFDEQYF
few TRBJ2-5 TRBV18 CASSPTGPIAETQYF
. TRBJ2-2 TRBV3-1 CASCQDTSGGTNTGELFF
once TRBJ2-3 TRBV7-2 CASSLVTGGPTDTQYF
. TRBJ2-7 TRBV12-3/TRBV12-4 CASSMERGDEQYF
. TRBJ2-2 TRBV7-2 CASSLEPRGELFF
. TRBJ2-5 TRBV2 CASSEWDRGKTQYF
. TRBJ2-5 TRBV25-1 CASSEYGGSKRETQYF
many TRBJ2-2 TRBV5-5 CASSWNTGELFF
. TRBJ2-7 TRBV5-1 CASSPEPGATAPQYF
. TRBJ2-7 TRBV20-1 CSARRPAGMYEQYF
many TRBJ1-1 TRBV10-2 CASSEGTEAFF
few TRBJ2-7 TRBV7-2 CASSRRGGNYQQYF
. TRBJ1-2 TRBV12-3/TRBV12-4 CASSYRGEYGYTF
many TRBJ1-3 TRBV6-1 CASKDRGLSGNTIYF
few TRBJ2-5 TRBV5-5 CASSLGLTYEETQYF
few TRBJ2-5 TRBV10-3 CAISSREQAETQYF
. TRBJ1-2 TRBV28 CASSLPGPISYTF
few TRBJ2-3 TRBV20-1 CSAATLAGRRPDTQYF
. TRBJ2-7 TRBV20-1 CSAGRTGGREQYF
. TRBJ1-4 TRBV27 CASSLTGNKLFF
few TRBJ2-6 TRBV12-3/TRBV12-4 CASTSHSGANVLTF
. TRBJ2-1 TRBV7-6 CASSLQDQGGEQFF
few TRBJ2-1 TRBV20-1 CSASRSSRIAYNEQFF
. TRBJ2-7 TRBV24-1 CATSDRGTSGREPYEQYF
many TRBJ1-2 TRBV7-8 CASSLAVRHGYTF
. TRBJ1-2 TRBV20-1 CSASATGSAGYTF
. TRBJ2-3 TRBV5-1 CASRRSGRGTDTQYF
few TRBJ2-3 TRBV5-1 CASSYSGSGADTQYF
few TRBJ2-7 TRBV5-1 CASSLKAYEQYF
. TRBJ1-3 TRBV7-2 CASSFSNGNTIYF
few TRBJ2-7 TRBV29-1 CSVEDGPGSDYEQYF
. TRBJ2-7 TRBV2 CASIWDRESYEQYF
. TRBJ2-5 TRBV20-1 CSARAGGALETQYF
. TRBJ2-7 TRBV4-2 CASSQDGGAYEQYF
. TRBJ2-2 TRBV6-2/TRBV6-3 CASIKGREAGELFF